The TCR beta chain described here comes from a study of blood T cells in healthy people across ages. Study background: The template switching approach captured approximately one barcoded beta molecule for every two T cells.

Donor samples were obtained from healthy Caucasian individuals from Russia, aged about 6 to 95. Peripheral blood from each donor was collected in a volume of about 10 milliliters. Sample-barcoded 5' priming and a J-beta primer mix drove a second PCR of roughly 6 to 12 cycles. In TCRdb, the 5' RACE reads were re-called with MiXCR into one record per CDR3 protein. The sample contains about 830,000 distinct CDR3 sequences, 55% to 65% of which appear only once. Specimen: blood. This TCR was sampled from a man aged 25-45 years in good health.

CDR3 nucleotide sequence: TGTGCCAGCAGCCCCTACATGAGCAGGGCCCAAGAGACCCAGTACTTC. Amino acids: CASSPYMSRAQETQYF. V usage is TRBV14 and J usage is TRBJ2-5, with TRBD1 as a possible D gene (5 bases). Germline CDR1 SGHDN, CDR2 FVKESK. V gave up 4 bases and J gave up 1 base, with 16 bases separating them. CDR3 size: 16 residues.